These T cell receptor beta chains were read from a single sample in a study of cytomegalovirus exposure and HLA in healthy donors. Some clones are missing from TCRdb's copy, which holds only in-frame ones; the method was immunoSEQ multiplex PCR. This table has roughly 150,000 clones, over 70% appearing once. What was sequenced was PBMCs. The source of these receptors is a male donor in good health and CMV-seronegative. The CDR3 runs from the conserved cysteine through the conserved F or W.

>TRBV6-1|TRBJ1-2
CASSPHQGYGYTF
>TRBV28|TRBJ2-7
CASSRGQGYEQYF
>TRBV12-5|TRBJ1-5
CASGPTLMYREGSNQPQHF
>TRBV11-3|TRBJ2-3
CASSLTRTSGGPPDTQYF
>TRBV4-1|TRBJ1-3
CASSQDETGIFPSSGNTIYF
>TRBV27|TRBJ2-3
CASSLKRRGGGRTDTQYF
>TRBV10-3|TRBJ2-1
CAISPQGQGSSYNEQFF
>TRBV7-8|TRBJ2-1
CASSLIRGRYNEQFF
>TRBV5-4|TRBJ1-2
CASSAGQGALTSSGYTF
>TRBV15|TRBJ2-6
CATSSTASSGANVLTF
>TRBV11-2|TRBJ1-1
CASSLDRPNTEAFF
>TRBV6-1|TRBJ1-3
CASSEDRGQRNTIYF
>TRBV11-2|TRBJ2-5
CASSLGLAGSQTQYF
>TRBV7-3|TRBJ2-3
CASSRDRGTDTQYF
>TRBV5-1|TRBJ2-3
CASRPDNTDTQYF
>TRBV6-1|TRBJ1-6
CASSESQNSPLHF
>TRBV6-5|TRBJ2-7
CASSSRLAGDYEQYF
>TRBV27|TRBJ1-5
CASGGQGGGQPQHF
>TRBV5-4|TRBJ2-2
CASSLRAGLNTGELFF
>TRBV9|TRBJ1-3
CASSVGQPNTIYF
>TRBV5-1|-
CASSLASGAYEQYF
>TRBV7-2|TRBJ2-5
CASSQTVETQYF
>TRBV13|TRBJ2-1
CASSKLGLAANEQFF
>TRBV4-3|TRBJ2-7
CASSHTSGSYEQYF
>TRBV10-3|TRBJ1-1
CAIGRDTEAFF
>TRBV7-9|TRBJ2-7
CASSLETGGAHEQYF
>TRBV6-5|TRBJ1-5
CASSYGGRGQPQHF
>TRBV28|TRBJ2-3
CASSYDSPASYDEIQGKPDTQYF
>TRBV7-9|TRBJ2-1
CASSPTSGSGSYNEQFF
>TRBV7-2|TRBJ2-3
CASSLDGSDTQYF
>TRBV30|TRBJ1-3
CAWNRDPNSGNTIYF
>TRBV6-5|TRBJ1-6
CASSYTGEIGLHF
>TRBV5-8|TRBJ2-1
CASTSRGMRYNEQFF
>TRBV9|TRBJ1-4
CASSPKQATNEKLFF
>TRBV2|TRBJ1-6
CASRTSGEGSPLHF
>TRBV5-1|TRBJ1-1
CASAYRGQTEAFF
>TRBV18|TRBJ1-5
CAGSLSTTGSYSAQHF
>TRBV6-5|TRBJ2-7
CASSPFQGLDEQYF
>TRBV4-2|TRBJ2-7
CASSQDWGTGTGTYEQYF
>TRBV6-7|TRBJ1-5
CASSYSRTGRIQPQHF
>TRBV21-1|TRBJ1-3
CASSRTPSGNTIYF
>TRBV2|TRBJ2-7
CASRARELGGYEQYF
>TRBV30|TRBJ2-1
CAWTGYSSYNEQFF
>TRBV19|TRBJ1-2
CASSSGTAVVANYGYTF
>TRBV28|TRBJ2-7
CASSSGLAGVREQYF
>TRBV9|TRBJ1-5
CASSLIPGQPQHF
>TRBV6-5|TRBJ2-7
CASSLGPGGNYEQYF
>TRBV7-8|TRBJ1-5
CASSRLGGGQPQHF
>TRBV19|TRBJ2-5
CASSTPSGTQYF
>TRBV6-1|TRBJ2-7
CASSEVGSLYEQYF
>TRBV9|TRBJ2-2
CASSVGLVGAGELFF
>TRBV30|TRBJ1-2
CALDRGNYGYTF
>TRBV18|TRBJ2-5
CASHLGQGPGEQYF
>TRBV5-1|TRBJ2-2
CASKGLAVNTGELFF
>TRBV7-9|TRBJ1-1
CASSLALAGNTEAFF
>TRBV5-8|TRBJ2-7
CASLGQTAYEQYF
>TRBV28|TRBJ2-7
CASSFPPAAGGLRTYEQYF
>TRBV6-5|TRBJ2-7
CASNKRGRSYEQYF